Below, one T cell receptor (beta chain) is given with its context. This clonotype was seen only a few times. This receptor's antigen is unknown. No quality values exist for individual bases; no much larger clone is one base distant. The sample's time point label, in plain terms: persistent/refractory GD, antithyroid drugs over 5 years with positive TRAb. For both TCR sequencing and RNA sequencing, RNA was extracted from PBMCs using TRIzol. Graves' disease was diagnosed according to American Thyroid Association guidelines. Patients for the study were recruited at an endocrinology department in Xi'an, China. From each patient, about 9.7 milliliters of peripheral blood was collected into an EDTA anticoagulant tube. Ficoll Paque Plus density gradient separation was used to isolate PBMCs, and no additional T cell sorting was done. An Agilent 2100 Bioanalyzer and agarose gel were used to check RNA quality, while a NanoDrop 2000 measured RNA concentration.

The receptor library was made with multiplex PCR. Sequencing was performed on an Illumina HiSeq 4000. iRepertoire HTBI primers and Arm-PCR amplification of CDR3 regions were used to construct TCR beta libraries. Before sequencing, the PCR products went through gel purification. The authors' analysis ran thus. Gene usage analysis of CDR3 amino acid clonotypes used the approximately 62 TRBV and around 14 TRBJ segments found across samples. COPE and FqMerger were used to merge filtered high-quality paired reads into contigs. Contigs were aligned with BLAST to IMGT TRBV, TRBD and TRBJ reference genes, and CDR3 was defined per IMGT. Clonotypes above 0.1% frequency were classified as highly expanded clones. Shannon entropy served as the measure of repertoire diversity, while the Gini coefficient captured V-J evenness. Clonotypes shared by more than one individual were considered public. The public reads were quality trimmed at Q25 with fastp and then assembled into clones with MiXCR by TCRdb, keeping productive beta chains. All rows with the same CDR3 protein become a single entry with the most common DNA and genes. The V and J calls reflect TCRdb's pipeline rather than the authors' work. Present in this sample are about 470,000 distinct CDR3 sequences, around a fifth of which were seen just once. Of the sample, less than 9% is held by the ten largest clones.

The source of the sample is a study of regulatory T cells in long-lasting Graves disease (dated by TCRdb to about 2021). The study in broad terms: Persistent Graves' disease was defined as persistently positive TSH receptor autoantibodies together with antithyroid drug treatment for over 5 years. Peripheral blood TCR sequencing and RNA sequencing compared persistent Graves' disease patients with newly diagnosed Graves' disease patients. The study was conducted in China and was registered as a clinical trial. TCR sequencing covered some 13 persistent and around 20 newly diagnosed Graves' disease patients, some 33 samples in total. In the clinical cohort, patients with persistent Graves' disease had used antithyroid drugs for an average of around 9.9 years. Broader findings and caveats from the paper: Persistent patients shared more public clonotypes among themselves (over 2,500) than newly diagnosed patients did (nearly 1,000). Compared with newly diagnosed patients, persistent Graves' disease patients had lower TCR Shannon entropy and fewer highly expanded clones, which suggests clonal expansion. Sequencing and analysis were limited to the TCR beta chain. TRBV28, TRBJ1-2 and TRBJ2-5 were preferentially used in persistent disease, while TRBV20-1 and TRBJ2-1 were favored in newly diagnosed disease. Peripheral blood alone was examined, since thyroid tissue, which constituted the primary lesion, could not be accessed. The authors acknowledged the small sample size as a limitation that may reduce accuracy.

V is shortened by 4 bases, J by 8 bases, and the region joining them spans 20 bases. From the germline V gene, CDR1 is SNHLY and CDR2 is FYNNEI. Including cysteine and phenylalanine, the CDR3 has 15 amino acids. The read is trimmed to its CDR3 DNA, 45 bases read in frame from base 1. The source was peripheral blood mononuclear cells (PBMCs), collected when the disease was refractory, from a patient treated with antithyroid drugs. Rearrangement joined TRBV2 to TRBJ1-2; no D segment can be confidently identified. The clonotype originates from a female donor with Graves disease. The bases read TGTGCCAGCAGTGGATTTCGCAGGCCATCGGGGGGCTACACCTTC. Its protein product is CASSGFRRPSGGYTF.